Detailed here is one T cell receptor beta chain. This entry comes from a study of blood T cell repertoires in COVID-19. The CDR3 length is 17 residues. Germline values: CDR1 LNHDA, CDR2 SQIVND (reference sequence). Trimming removed 3 bases from V and 3 bases from J; junction bases left unmatched: 8. Sequencing was performed with immunoSEQ multiplex PCR; in TCRdb, only in-frame clones are kept and a portion is missing. The sample lists 300,000 to 350,000 clones; roughly nine tenths were seen once. The sample consisted of PBMCs or T cells enriched from blood (not recorded which). The chain is built from TRBV19 and TRBJ2-3; 11 bases agree with TRBD2. The receptor was derived from a woman aged 25 to 39 who had recovered from COVID-19. CDR3 protein: CASSIPTSGVTTDTQYF. In DNA, the CDR3 is TGTGCCAGTAGTATCCCGACTAGCGGGGTTACTACAGATACGCAGTATTTT. Full variable domain (outside the CDR3, taken from reference TRBV19 and TRBJ2-3): DGGITQSPKYLFRKEGQNVTLSCEQNLNHDAMYWYRQDPGQGLRLIYYSQIVNDFQKGDIAEGYSVSREKKESFPLTVTSAQKNPTAFYLCASSIPTSGVTTDTQYFGPGTRLTVL.